This is a list of T cell receptor beta chains from one sample in a study of low-dose radiotherapy and immunotherapy resistance in tumors. TCRdb re-analysed the reads in MiXCR, keeping a single row per CDR3 protein. The table has about 82,000 distinct CDR3 sequences, approximately 17% seen once; the top ten hold approximately 6%. The input for sequencing was PBMCs, taken before treatment. The receptors originated from a male donor with prostate cancer. CDR3s include the opening cysteine and the closing phenylalanine or tryptophan. Fields, in order: V gene, D gene, clone size, J gene, CDR3 DNA, CDR3 protein. A D gene is named only where the DNA matches it firmly. Clone sizes are shown as how often the clone was seen (once, few, many) or a class if it is expanded.

V: TRBV7-9
D: TRBD1
size: many
J: TRBJ1-6
DNA: TGTGCCAGCAGCTTCCCGACAGGGAGAGGTAATTCACCCCTCCACTTT
CDR3: CASSFPTGRGNSPLHF

V: TRBV2
D: -
size: many
J: TRBJ2-2
DNA: TGTGCCAGCAGTGAAAGTCGGACTCACACCGGGGAGCTGTTTTTT
CDR3: CASSESRTHTGELFF

V: TRBV7-2
D: -
size: many
J: TRBJ2-7
DNA: TGTGCCAGCAGCTTACCCAGGCGCTACGAGCAGTACTTC
CDR3: CASSLPRRYEQYF

V: TRBV5-1
D: TRBD1
size: many
J: TRBJ2-7
DNA: TGCGCCAGCAGCTTGGGCGGACAGGGACCGTACTTC
CDR3: CASSLGGQGPYF

V: TRBV3-1
D: -
size: many
J: TRBJ1-1
DNA: TGTGCCAGCAGCCAAGTTGGCATGAACACTGAAGCTTTCTTT
CDR3: CASSQVGMNTEAFF

V: TRBV15
D: -
size: many
J: TRBJ2-2
DNA: TGTGCCACCAGCAGAGATCGGACCACCGGGGAGCTGTTTTTT
CDR3: CATSRDRTTGELFF

V: TRBV11-3
D: TRBD2
size: many
J: TRBJ2-3
DNA: TGTGCCAGCAGCTTAGGTAGCGGGGGCACAGATACGCAGTATTTT
CDR3: CASSLGSGGTDTQYF

V: TRBV7-2
D: -
size: many
J: TRBJ2-3
DNA: TGTGCCAGCAGCACACCCCCGGGACTCCGCACAGATACGCAGTATTTT
CDR3: CASSTPPGLRTDTQYF

V: TRBV7-6
D: -
size: many
J: TRBJ2-1
DNA: TGTGCTAGCAGCCCCACCAGAAGGTCCTACAATGAGCAGTTCTTC
CDR3: CASSPTRRSYNEQFF

V: TRBV2
D: -
size: many
J: TRBJ2-1
DNA: TGTGCCAGCAGCCAAAAACAATACGATGAGCAGTTCTTC
CDR3: CASSQKQYDEQFF

V: TRBV7-2
D: -
size: many
J: TRBJ2-7
DNA: TGTGCCAGCAGCTTAGAATCAGGGGCCTACTACGAGCAGTACTTC
CDR3: CASSLESGAYYEQYF

V: TRBV19
D: -
size: many
J: TRBJ2-2
DNA: TGTGCCAGTAGCCGAAGTAGGGCCGAGAACACCGGGGAGCTGTTTTTT
CDR3: CASSRSRAENTGELFF

V: TRBV7-2
D: -
size: many
J: TRBJ2-5
DNA: TGTGCCAGCAGCTTAGCGGGGGGCAGGGAGACCCAGTACTTC
CDR3: CASSLAGGRETQYF

V: TRBV7-2
D: -
size: many
J: TRBJ1-2
DNA: TGTGCCAGCAGTTCCCCGGGCCAGACACACTATGGCTACACCTTC
CDR3: CASSSPGQTHYGYTF

V: TRBV5-1
D: TRBD1
size: many
J: TRBJ2-7
DNA: TGCGCCAGCAGCTCCGGACAGGGAGGAGGGGTCTACGAGCAGTACTTC
CDR3: CASSSGQGGGVYEQYF

V: TRBV6-5
D: TRBD1
size: many
J: TRBJ2-3
DNA: TGTGCCAGCAGTTACTCTCCGCCGGGACAGGGTACAGATACGCAGTATTTT
CDR3: CASSYSPPGQGTDTQYF

V: TRBV3-1
D: -
size: many
J: TRBJ2-7
DNA: TGTGCCAGCAGCCAAGACGGGAGTGTGCAGTACTTC
CDR3: CASSQDGSVQYF